Listed here are 14 T cell receptor beta chains from one sample, sequenced in a study of T-cell reconstitution after alpha-beta-depleted transplantation in children. Preparation of the TCRbeta library involved a method that used unique molecular identifiers. TCRdb re-called the PCR reads through MiXCR, storing one row per CDR3 protein. The sample carries about 250,000 distinct CDR3 sequences, roughly a quarter recorded once. The specimen comprised PBMCs, mostly from graft donor cells, sampled 360 days after TCRalphabeta/CD19-depleted stem cell transplant. The origin of the receptors is a female patient between 2 and 15 years old who had a stem cell transplant for congenital amegakaryocytic thrombocytopenia, so the T cells may come from the graft donor.

This clonotype has a count of ten or more. The chain employs TRBV12-3 or TRBV12-4 and TRBJ2-1, with TRBD2 matching over 10 bases. This CDR3 has 13 amino acids. Trimming at V came to 6 bases and at J to 9 bases, leaving 5 bases not matched to a gene. The CDR3 DNA is TGTGCCAGCAGAGCGGGAGGGCCTTTTGAGCAGTTCTTC. Translating gives CASRAGGPFEQFF.

The table lists this clonotype with many counts. This chain links TRBV10-3 with TRBJ2-7; D tentatively reads TRBD1 or TRBD2 (5 bases each). Germline CDR1 is ENHRY and CDR2 is SYGVKD. V shed 10 bases and J shed 0 bases, with 13 bases lying between them. The CDR3 has 13 amino acids. In DNA form, the CDR3 reads TGTGCCAGCCGTCGGGACCGCTCCTACGAGCAGTACTTC. As protein: CASRRDRSYEQYF.

This clonotype was found a few times. The V call is TRBV4-1, the J call TRBJ1-3, with D unresolved. Trimming took 0 bases from V and 1 from J, leaving 7 bases between them. The germline V gene has CDR1 MGHRA and CDR2 YSYEKL. The CDR3 totals 15 residues. CDR3 DNA sequence: TGCGCCAGCAGCCAAGATTTAGGATCTGGAAACACCATATATTTT. It is translated as CASSQDLGSGNTIYF.

This clonotype was seen a few times. The rearrangement links TRBV7-2 to TRBJ2-3; 13 bases match TRBD2. The CDR3 has 15 residues. The trim removed 5 bases at V and 8 bases at J, leaving 7 bases unmatched. Germline V gives CDR1 SGHTA, CDR2 FQGNSA. The CDR3 coding sequence is TGTGCCAGCAGCCCGGGACTAGCGGGACCAGCTACGCAGTATTTT. This codes for CASSPGLAGPATQYF.

The genes are TRBV5-4 and TRBJ2-6; the D is unclear. Trimming left V 10 bases short and J 1 base short, with 6 bases between. Germline V gene lookup returns CDR1 SGHNT and CDR2 YYREEE (reference sequence). This CDR3 is built from 12 residues. The CDR3 loop is CAELSGANVLTF. The CDR3 nucleotides are TGTGCCGAATTATCTGGGGCCAACGTCCTGACTTTC.

The chain couples TRBV25-1 to TRBJ1-5; 10 bases fit TRBD1. CDR1 MGHDK and CDR2 SYGVNS come from the germline V gene. This CDR3 is 19 amino acids long. The ends lost 0 bases at V and 5 bases at J; junction bases unmatched: 13. The CDR3 loop reads CASSEYRDRGIGGYQPQHF. The DNA of the CDR3 is TGTGCCAGCAGTGAATATCGGGACAGGGGAATAGGAGGGTATCAGCCCCAGCATTTT.

This clonotype was counted only a few times. The V gene is TRBV12-3 or TRBV12-4, the J gene TRBJ2-5; D is possibly TRBD1 (6 bases). The CDR3 contains 14 residues. The ends were cut back, 2 bases at V and 5 bases at J, with 12 bases in the middle. This CDR3 is CASSLQGKLETQYF. CDR3 DNA sequence: TGTGCCAGCAGTTTACAGGGGAAACTGGAGACCCAGTACTTC.

This clonotype was found a few times. The genes are TRBV28 and TRBJ2-3; 16 bases are a match to TRBD2. From germline, CDR1 is MDHEN and CDR2 SYDVKM. V lost 5 bases and J lost 2; bases outside the gene matches: 7. The CDR3 extends over 18 amino acids. CDR3 loop: CASSPPGLAGGVTDTQYF. The CDR3, as DNA: TGTGCCAGCAGTCCGCCGGGACTAGCGGGGGGGGTCACAGATACGCAGTATTTT.

The chain joins TRBV28 to TRBJ2-3; the D gene could be TRBD1 or TRBD2 (5 bases each). This CDR3 has 15 amino acids. The germline CDR1 and CDR2 sequences are MDHEN and SYDVKM. Trimming left V 10 bases short and J 2 bases short, with 19 bases between. The CDR3 nucleotides are TGTGCCATCGGCATAGGGACGGTATCCACAGATACGCAGTATTTT. Encoded protein: CAIGIGTVSTDTQYF.

V gene TRBV6-6 combines with J gene TRBJ2-7, with D tentatively TRBD2 (6 bases). CDR1 is MNHNY and CDR2 is SVGAGI in the germline V gene (reference sequence). Trimming removed 6 bases from V and 5 bases from J, with 14 bases in between. CDR3 size: 13 residues. The CDR3 region is CASRPGTGDEQYF. In DNA, the CDR3 is TGTGCCAGCAGGCCCGGGACGGGGGACGAGCAGTACTTC.

The chain is built from TRBV7-8 and TRBJ2-5; 8 bases line up with TRBD2. The CDR3 sequence is 16 residues long. V lost 5 bases, J lost 0 bases, and 8 bases stayed unmatched. Germline loops: CDR1 SGHVS, CDR2 FQNEAQ. CDR3 protein: CASSTYSSGNQETQYF. DNA for the CDR3: TGTGCCAGCAGCACATATAGTAGCGGGAACCAAGAGACCCAGTACTTC.

This clonotype occurred a few times. CDR3 region: CASILTSGRESTGELFF. The CDR3 region has the DNA TGTGCCAGCATTTTGACTAGCGGGAGGGAATCGACCGGGGAGCTGTTTTTT. V and J are TRBV28 and TRBJ2-2; TRBD2 agrees at 14 bases. Germline loops: CDR1 MDHEN, CDR2 SYDVKM. With 7 bases clipped from V and 5 bases from J, the junction kept 9 bases outside the gene matches. This CDR3 comprises 17 residues.

This clonotype turned up a few times. The chain carries TRBV4-1 and TRBJ1-1, with D perhaps TRBD1 (5 bases). This CDR3 has 15 amino acids. V lost 1 base to trimming and J lost 3 bases, with 12 bases between them. Germline CDR1 MGHRA, CDR2 YSYEKL. This chain's CDR3 is CASSQVSGGYTEAFF. CDR3 coding DNA: TGCGCCAGCAGCCAAGTCAGTGGGGGTTACACTGAAGCTTTCTTT.

This clonotype was detected many times. This chain's CDR3 is CASASTLAFYEQYF. The CDR3 DNA reads TGTGCCAGCGCCTCCACCCTAGCCTTCTACGAGCAGTACTTC. This chain joins TRBV12-3 or TRBV12-4 and TRBJ2-7; D might be TRBD2 (5 bases). Trimming cost V 8 bases and J 3 bases, with 17 bases left between them. The CDR3 loop spans 14 amino acids.